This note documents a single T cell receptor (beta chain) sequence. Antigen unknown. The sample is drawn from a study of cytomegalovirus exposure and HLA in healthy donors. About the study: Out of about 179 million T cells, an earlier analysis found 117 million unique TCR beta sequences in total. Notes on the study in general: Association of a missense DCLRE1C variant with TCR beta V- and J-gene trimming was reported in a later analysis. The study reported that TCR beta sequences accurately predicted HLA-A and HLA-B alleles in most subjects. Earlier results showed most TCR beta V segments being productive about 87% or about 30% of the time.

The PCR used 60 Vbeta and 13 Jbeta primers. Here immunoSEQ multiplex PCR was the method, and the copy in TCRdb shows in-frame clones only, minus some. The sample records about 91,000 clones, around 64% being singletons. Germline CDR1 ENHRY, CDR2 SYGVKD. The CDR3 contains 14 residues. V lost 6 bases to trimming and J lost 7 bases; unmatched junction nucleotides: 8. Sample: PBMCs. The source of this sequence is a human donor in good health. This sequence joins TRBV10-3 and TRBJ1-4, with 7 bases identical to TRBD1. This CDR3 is CAISRAGGSEKLFF. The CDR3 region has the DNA TGTGCCATCAGCCGGGCAGGGGGATCTGAAAAACTGTTTTTT.